This is a list of T cell receptor beta chains from one sample in a study of cytomegalovirus exposure and HLA in healthy donors. Produced via immunoSEQ multiplex PCR; TCRdb's table is partial and in-frame only. Here the sample spans under 200,000 clones, around 80% being singletons. Sequencing used PBMCs. Receptors originate from a man younger than 45 in good health and CMV-seronegative. Each CDR3 is given with its conserved first and last residue. A D gene is named only where the DNA matches it firmly. Expanded clones get a size class; other rows say once, few or many, or leave the size out.

D gene	clone size	J gene	V gene	CDR3 DNA	CDR3 protein
-	-	TRBJ2-1	TRBV5-6	TGTGCCAGCAGCTTGGACCCGGGTCGGGGCCGGGGGTCCAATGAGCAGTTCTTC	CASSLDPGRGRGSNEQFF
TRBD1	-	TRBJ1-6	TRBV30	TGTGCCGTCAGACAGGGGGCGAGTAATTCACCCCTCCACTTT	CAVRQGASNSPLHF
TRBD2	-	TRBJ2-1	TRBV5-5	TGTGCCAGCCAAGGCTGGCCTAGCGGGAACAATGAGCAGTTCTTC	CASQGWPSGNNEQFF
TRBD1	-	TRBJ1-2	TRBV7-2	TGTGCCAGCAGTCCTGACAGGGACTATGGCTACACCTTC	CASSPDRDYGYTF
TRBD1	-	TRBJ2-3	TRBV18	TGTGCCAGCTCAAAACAGGGGCTCACAGATACGCAGTATTTT	CASSKQGLTDTQYF
TRBD1	-	TRBJ2-5	TRBV2	TGTGCCAGCAGTGAAGGAGGACAGGACCAAGAGACCCAGTACTTC	CASSEGGQDQETQYF
-	-	TRBJ2-7	TRBV6-5	TGTGCCAGCAGTTCCGTAGGAGTGTACGAGCAGTACTTC	CASSSVGVYEQYF
TRBD1	-	TRBJ2-5	TRBV18	TGTGCCAGCTCCCCGGGACAGCAAGAGACCCAGTACTTC	CASSPGQQETQYF
TRBD2	-	TRBJ2-4	TRBV9	TGTGCCAGCAGCGTATGGAGGGAGGGAGCCAAAAACATTCAGTACTTC	CASSVWREGAKNIQYF
-	-	TRBJ2-1	TRBV12-1	TGTGCCAGCCCCCCCACGGACAGGGGGGACTACAATGAGCAGTTCTTC	CASPPTDRGDYNEQFF
-	once	TRBJ1-6	TRBV6-5	TGTGCCAGCAGTTATAATGGAGTCAATTCACCCCTCCACTTT	CASSYNGVNSPLHF
TRBD1	-	TRBJ1-1	TRBV7-8	TGTGCCAGCAGAGCATCCGGGACAGGGGAATTGAACACTGAAGCTTTCTTT	CASRASGTGELNTEAFF
TRBD2	-	TRBJ2-2	TRBV7-6	TGTGCCAGCAGCCTTGCCGGGCTAGCGGGAGACAACGGGGAGCTGTTTTTT	CASSLAGLAGDNGELFF
TRBD1	-	TRBJ1-5	TRBV5-6	TGTGCCAGCAGCGGCCGGGACAGGGATTATAGCAATCAGCCCCAGCATTTT	CASSGRDRDYSNQPQHF
TRBD1	-	TRBJ1-5	TRBV4-1	TGCGCCAGCAGCCGCATACAGGGGGCGAGCCAGCCCCAGCATTTT	CASSRIQGASQPQHF
-	-	TRBJ2-5	TRBV6-1	TGTGCCAGCAGGGGGGGTGTGGGAGAGACCCAGTACTTC	CASRGGVGETQYF
TRBD1	once	TRBJ1-1	TRBV5-4	TGTGCCAGCAGCTTTTTTACAGGGGTAACTGAAGCTTCCTTT	CASSFFTGVTEASF
TRBD1	-	TRBJ1-2	TRBV30	TGTGCCTGGAGTAGGGACAGACCCTATGGCTACACCTTC	CAWSRDRPYGYTF
TRBD2	-	TRBJ2-1	TRBV6-1	TGTGCCAGCAGTGTCGGGAGGAACAATGAGCAGTTCTTC	CASSVGRNNEQFF
TRBD1	-	TRBJ1-4	TRBV5-8	TGTGCCAGCAGCATTGGGACAGTAGGATTACTACCTAATGAAAAACTGTTTTTT	CASSIGTVGLLPNEKLFF
TRBD1	-	TRBJ1-5	TRBV7-3	TGTGCCAGCAGCTTAACGTTTAGCAGGGGGCTGGACAATCAGCCCCAGCATTTT	CASSLTFSRGLDNQPQHF
TRBD1	-	TRBJ2-1	TRBV4-1	TGCGCCAGCAGCCAAGGGACAGGGAATGAGCAGTTCTTC	CASSQGTGNEQFF
TRBD2	-	TRBJ2-1	TRBV27	TGTGCCAGCAGTGGGGGGAGGGCCAAAAATGAGCAGTTCTTC	CASSGGRAKNEQFF
TRBD1	few	TRBJ2-5	TRBV4-1	TGCGCCAGCAGCCACGATAGGACAGGGGGGGAGACCCAGTACTTC	CASSHDRTGGETQYF
-	-	TRBJ1-2	TRBV10-3	TGTGCCATCAGGCGGACTGATTATGGCTACACCTTC	CAIRRTDYGYTF
-	-	TRBJ2-3	TRBV7-8	TGTGCCAGCAGCTTACGGGGCGCGCCCTCAGGGAGGAGAAGCACAGATACGCAGTATTTT	CASSLRGAPSGRRSTDTQYF
-	-	TRBJ2-6	TRBV5-1	TGCGCCAGCAGCCCGGACTACCGCGGCCTCTCTGGGGCCAACGTCCTGACTTTC	CASSPDYRGLSGANVLTF
TRBD1	-	TRBJ2-5	TRBV9	TGTGCCAGCAGCGACCGAGAGGGACAGTTACAAGAGACCCAGTACTTC	CASSDREGQLQETQYF